Sequencing of this T cell receptor beta chain was carried out in a study of type 1 regulatory T cells. Overall study findings and caveats: Tr1 cells had a more restricted TCR repertoire than non-Tr1 cells.

In regard to this clonotype: Antigen specificity is unknown.

This CDR3 contains 12 residues. Germline V gene sequence: CDR1 MDHEN, CDR2 SYDVKM. V lost 4 bases and J lost 3, with 4 bases in between. Each CDR3 protein gets one entry after TCRdb re-called the reads with MiXCR. The data show 70,000 or so distinct CDR3 sequences, less than 25% seen once. The receptor was derived from a human donor in good health. V is TRBV28 and J is TRBJ1-5; unclear D gene. Sequences were obtained from cultured type 1 regulatory T (Tr1) cells, either the whole culture or a sorted fraction (not recorded which). CDR3 bases: TGTGCCAGCAGTTCTACCAATCAGCCCCAGCATTTT. Protein sequence: CASSSTNQPQHF.